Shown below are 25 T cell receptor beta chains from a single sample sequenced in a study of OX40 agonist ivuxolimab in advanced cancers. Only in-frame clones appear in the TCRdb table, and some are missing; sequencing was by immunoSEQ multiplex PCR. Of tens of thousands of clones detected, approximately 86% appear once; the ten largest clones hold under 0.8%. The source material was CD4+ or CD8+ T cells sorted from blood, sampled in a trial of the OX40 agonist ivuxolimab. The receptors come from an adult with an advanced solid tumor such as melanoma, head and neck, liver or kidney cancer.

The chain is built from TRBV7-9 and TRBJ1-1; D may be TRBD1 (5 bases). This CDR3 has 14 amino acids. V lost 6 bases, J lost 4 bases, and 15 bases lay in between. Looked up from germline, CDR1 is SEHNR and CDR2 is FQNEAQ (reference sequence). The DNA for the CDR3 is TGTGCCAGCAGGAAACTCCAGGGAGCCACTGAAGCTTTCTTT. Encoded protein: CASRKLQGATEAFF.

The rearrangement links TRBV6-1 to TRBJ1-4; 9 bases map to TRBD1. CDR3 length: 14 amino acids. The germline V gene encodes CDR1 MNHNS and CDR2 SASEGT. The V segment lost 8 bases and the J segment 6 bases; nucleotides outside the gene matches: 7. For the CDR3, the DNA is TGTGCCAGCGGACCCGGGACAGGGCATGAAAAACTGTTTTTT. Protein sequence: CASGPGTGHEKLFF.

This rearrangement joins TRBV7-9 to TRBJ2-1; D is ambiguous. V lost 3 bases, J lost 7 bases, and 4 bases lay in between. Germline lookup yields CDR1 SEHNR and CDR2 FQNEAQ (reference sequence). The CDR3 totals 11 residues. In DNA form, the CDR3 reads TGTGCCAGCAGCTTCGTGAATGAGCAGTTCTTC. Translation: CASSFVNEQFF. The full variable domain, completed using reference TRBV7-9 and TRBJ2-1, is DTGVSQNPRHKITKRGQNVTFRCDPISEHNRLYWYRQTLGQGPEFLTYFQNEAQLEKSRLLSDRFSAERPKGSFSTLEIQRTEQGDSAMYLCASSFVNEQFFGPGTRLTVL.

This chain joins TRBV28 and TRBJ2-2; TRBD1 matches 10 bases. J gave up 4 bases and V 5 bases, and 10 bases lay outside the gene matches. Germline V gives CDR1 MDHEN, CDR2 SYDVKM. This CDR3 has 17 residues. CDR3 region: CASSPIPGQGSTGELFF. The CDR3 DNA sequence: TGTGCCAGCAGTCCGATTCCGGGACAGGGGAGCACCGGGGAGCTGTTTTTT.

In DNA, the CDR3 is TGTGCCAGCAGCCAACCGTTCGGACAGAACACTGAAGCTTTCTTT. Encoded protein: CASSQPFGQNTEAFF. This chain joins TRBV7-8 and TRBJ1-1; TRBD1 might be the D (5 bases). Trimming left V 5 bases short and J 1 base short, with 14 bases between. The CDR3 is 15 amino acids. The germline V gene encodes CDR1 SGHVS and CDR2 FQNEAQ.

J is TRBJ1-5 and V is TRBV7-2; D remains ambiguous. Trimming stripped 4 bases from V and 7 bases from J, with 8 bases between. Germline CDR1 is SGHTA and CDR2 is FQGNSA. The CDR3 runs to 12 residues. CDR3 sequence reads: CASSSDDQPQHF. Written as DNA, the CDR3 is TGTGCCAGCAGCTCGGACGACCAGCCCCAGCATTTT. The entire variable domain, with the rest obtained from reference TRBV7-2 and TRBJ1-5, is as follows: GAGVSQSPSNKVTEKGKDVELRCDPISGHTALYWYRQSLGQGLEFLIYFQGNSAPDKSGLPSDRFSAERTGGSVSTLTIQRTQQEDSAVYLCASSSDDQPQHFGDGTRLSIL.

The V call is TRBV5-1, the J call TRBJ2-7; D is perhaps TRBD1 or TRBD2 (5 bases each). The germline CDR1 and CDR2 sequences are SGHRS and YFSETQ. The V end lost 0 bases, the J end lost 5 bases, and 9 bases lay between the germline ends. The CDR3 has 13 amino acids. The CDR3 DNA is TGCGCCAGCAGCTTGGTGGGGGAACACGAGCAGTACTTC. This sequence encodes CASSLVGEHEQYF.

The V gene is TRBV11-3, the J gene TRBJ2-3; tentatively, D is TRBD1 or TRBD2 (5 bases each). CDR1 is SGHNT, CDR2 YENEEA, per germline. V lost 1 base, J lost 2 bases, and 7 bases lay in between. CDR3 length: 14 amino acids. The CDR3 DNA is TGTGCCAGCAGCTTAGGGGGGAACACAGATACGCAGTATTTT. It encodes CASSLGGNTDTQYF. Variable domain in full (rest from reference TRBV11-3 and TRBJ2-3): EAGVVQSPRYKIIEKKQPVAFWCNPISGHNTLYWYLQNLGQGPELLIRYENEEAVDDSQLPKDRFSAERLKGVDSTLKIQPAELGDSAVYLCASSLGGNTDTQYFGPGTRLTVL.

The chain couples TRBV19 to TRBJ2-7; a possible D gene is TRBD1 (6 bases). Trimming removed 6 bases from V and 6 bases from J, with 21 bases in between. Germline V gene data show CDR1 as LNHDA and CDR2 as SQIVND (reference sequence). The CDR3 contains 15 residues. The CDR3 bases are TGTGCCAGTAGCTTAGGGGGACCTCAATGGGGCGAGCAGTACTTC. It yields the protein CASSLGGPQWGEQYF.

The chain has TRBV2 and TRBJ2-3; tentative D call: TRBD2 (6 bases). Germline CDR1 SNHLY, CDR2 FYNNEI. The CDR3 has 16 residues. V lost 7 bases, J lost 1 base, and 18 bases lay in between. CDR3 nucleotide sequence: TGTGCCAGCAACATGCGGAGCGGGCGTGGCACAGATACGCAGTATTTT. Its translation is CASNMRSGRGTDTQYF.

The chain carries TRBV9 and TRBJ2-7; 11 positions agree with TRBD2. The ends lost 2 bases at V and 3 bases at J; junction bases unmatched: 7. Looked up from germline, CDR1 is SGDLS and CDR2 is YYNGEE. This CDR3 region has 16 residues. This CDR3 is CASSVGAGLADYEQYF. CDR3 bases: TGTGCCAGCAGCGTTGGCGCGGGACTAGCGGACTACGAGCAGTACTTC.

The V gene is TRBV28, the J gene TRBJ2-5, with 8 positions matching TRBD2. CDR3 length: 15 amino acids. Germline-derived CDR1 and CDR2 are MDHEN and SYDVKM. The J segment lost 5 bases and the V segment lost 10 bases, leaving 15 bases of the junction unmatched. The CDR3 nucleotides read TGTGCCATCCTTCCCCCGGGAGGGAACGGCGAGACCCAGTACTTC. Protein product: CAILPPGGNGETQYF. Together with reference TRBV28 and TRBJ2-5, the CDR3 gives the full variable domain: DVKVTQSSRYLVKRTGEKVFLECVQDMDHENMFWYRQDPGLGLRLIYFSYDVKMKEKGDIPEGYSVSREKKERFSLILESASTNQTSMYLCAILPPGGNGETQYFGPGTRLLVL.

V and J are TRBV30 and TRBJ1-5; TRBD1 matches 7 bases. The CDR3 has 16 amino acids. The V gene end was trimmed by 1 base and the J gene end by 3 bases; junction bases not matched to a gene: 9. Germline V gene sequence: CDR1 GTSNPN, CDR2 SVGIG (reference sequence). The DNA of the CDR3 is TGTGCCTGGAGTGGAGGGGACAGCAGACTCAATCAGCCCCAGCATTTT. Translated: CAWSGGDSRLNQPQHF. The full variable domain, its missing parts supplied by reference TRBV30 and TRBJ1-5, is SQTIHQWPATLVQPVGSPLSLECTVEGTSNPNLYWYRQAAGRGLQLLFYSVGIGQISSEVPQNLSASRPQDRQFILSSKKLLLSDSGFYLCAWSGGDSRLNQPQHFGDGTRLSIL.

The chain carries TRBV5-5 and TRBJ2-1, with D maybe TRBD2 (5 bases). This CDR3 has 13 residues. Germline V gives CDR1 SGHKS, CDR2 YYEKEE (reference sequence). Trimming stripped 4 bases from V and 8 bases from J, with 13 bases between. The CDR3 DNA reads TGTGCCAGCAGCCCGAGGGTTTGGGATGAGCAGTTCTTC. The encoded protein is CASSPRVWDEQFF.

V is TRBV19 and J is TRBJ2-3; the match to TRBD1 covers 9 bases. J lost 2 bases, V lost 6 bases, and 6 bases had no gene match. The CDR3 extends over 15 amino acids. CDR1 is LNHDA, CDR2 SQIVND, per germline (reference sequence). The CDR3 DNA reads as TGTGCCAGTAGAGAGAGGGACAGGGCCACAGATACGCAGTATTTT. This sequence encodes CASRERDRATDTQYF.

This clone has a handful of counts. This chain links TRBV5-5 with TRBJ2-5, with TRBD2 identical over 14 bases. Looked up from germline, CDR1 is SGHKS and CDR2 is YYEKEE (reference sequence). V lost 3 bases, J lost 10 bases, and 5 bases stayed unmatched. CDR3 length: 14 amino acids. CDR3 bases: TGTGCCAGCAGCTCCCGGACTAGCGGGAGGTACCAGTACTTC. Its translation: CASSSRTSGRYQYF.

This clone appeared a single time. CDR3 sequence: CSVAGGFFQETQYF. The DNA of the CDR3 is TGCAGCGTTGCAGGGGGCTTTTTCCAAGAGACCCAGTACTTC. The genes are TRBV29-1 and TRBJ2-5; TRBD1 agrees at 8 bases. V trimming: 4 bases; J trimming: 1 base; junction bases outside the gene matches: 5. This CDR3 is 14 amino acids long. The V gene's germline CDR1 is SQVTM and CDR2 ANQGSEA.

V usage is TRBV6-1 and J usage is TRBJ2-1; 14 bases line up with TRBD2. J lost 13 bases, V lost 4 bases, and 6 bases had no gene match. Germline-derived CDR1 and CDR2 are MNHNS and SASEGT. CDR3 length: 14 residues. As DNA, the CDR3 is TGTGCCAGCAGTGGCCCGGGACTAGCGGGAGTTCAGTTCTTC. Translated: CASSGPGLAGVQFF.

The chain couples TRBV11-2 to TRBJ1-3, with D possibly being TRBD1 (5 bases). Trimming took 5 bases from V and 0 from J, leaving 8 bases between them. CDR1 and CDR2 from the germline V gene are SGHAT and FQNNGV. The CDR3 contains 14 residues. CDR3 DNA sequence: TGTGCCAGCAGCCCACAGGTCTCTGGAAACACCATATATTTT. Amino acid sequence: CASSPQVSGNTIYF.

Here the CDR3 DNA reads TGTGCCAGCAGAGCATACAGGGATAGCAATCAGCCCCAGCATTTT. Its translation: CASRAYRDSNQPQHF. V and J are TRBV6-1 and TRBJ1-5; TRBD1 is a possible D gene (6 bases). This CDR3 spans 15 amino acids. V was pared by 6 bases and J by 0 bases, with 12 bases between. Germline assignment: CDR1 MNHNS and CDR2 SASEGT.

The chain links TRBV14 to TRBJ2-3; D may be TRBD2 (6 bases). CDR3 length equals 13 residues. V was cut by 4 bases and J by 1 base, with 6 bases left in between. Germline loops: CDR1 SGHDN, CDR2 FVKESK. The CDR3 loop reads CASSLAGTDTQYF. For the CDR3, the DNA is TGTGCCAGCAGCCTAGCGGGCACAGATACGCAGTATTTT.

CDR3 loop: CASSLGREGPAFF. The CDR3 region has the DNA TGTGCCAGCAGCTTAGGGCGAGAGGGGCCGGCTTTCTTT. The rearrangement uses TRBV11-2 and TRBJ1-1, with D possibly being TRBD1 (5 bases). V shed 1 base and J shed 11 bases, with 14 bases lying between them. Germline lookup yields CDR1 SGHAT and CDR2 FQNNGV. The CDR3 has 13 amino acids.

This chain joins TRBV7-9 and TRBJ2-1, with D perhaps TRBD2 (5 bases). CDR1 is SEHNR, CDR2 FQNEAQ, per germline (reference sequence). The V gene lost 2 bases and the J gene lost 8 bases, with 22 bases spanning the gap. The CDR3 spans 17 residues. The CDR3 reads CASSLSGRPGFIYEQFF. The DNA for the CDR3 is TGTGCCAGCAGCTTATCTGGCCGCCCGGGATTTATTTATGAGCAGTTCTTC.

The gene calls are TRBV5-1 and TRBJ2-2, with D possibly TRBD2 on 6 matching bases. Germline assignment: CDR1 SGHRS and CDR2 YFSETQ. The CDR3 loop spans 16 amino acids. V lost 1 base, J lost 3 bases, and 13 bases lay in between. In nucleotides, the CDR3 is TGCGCCAGCAGCTTGCAGTCTAGCGCGTACACCGGGGAGCTGTTTTTT. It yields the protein CASSLQSSAYTGELFF.

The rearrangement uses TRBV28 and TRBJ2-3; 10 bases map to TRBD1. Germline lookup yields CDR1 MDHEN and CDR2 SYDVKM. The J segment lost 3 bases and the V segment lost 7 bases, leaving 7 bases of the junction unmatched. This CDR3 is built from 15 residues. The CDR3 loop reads CASTMGQGRTDTQYF. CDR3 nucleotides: TGTGCCAGCACTATGGGACAGGGGAGGACAGATACGCAGTATTTT. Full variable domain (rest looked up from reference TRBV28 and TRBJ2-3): DVKVTQSSRYLVKRTGEKVFLECVQDMDHENMFWYRQDPGLGLRLIYFSYDVKMKEKGDIPEGYSVSREKKERFSLILESASTNQTSMYLCASTMGQGRTDTQYFGPGTRLTVL.